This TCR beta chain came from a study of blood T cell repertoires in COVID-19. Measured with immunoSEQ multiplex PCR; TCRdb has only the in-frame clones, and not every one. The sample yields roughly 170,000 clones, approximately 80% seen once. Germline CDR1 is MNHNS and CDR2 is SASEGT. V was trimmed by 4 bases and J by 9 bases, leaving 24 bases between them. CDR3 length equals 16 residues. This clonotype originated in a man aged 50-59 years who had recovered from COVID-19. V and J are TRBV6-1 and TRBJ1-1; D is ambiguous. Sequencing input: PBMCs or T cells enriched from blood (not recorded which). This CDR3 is CASSALRRQITKKAFF. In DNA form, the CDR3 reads TGTGCCAGCAGTGCACTACGACGGCAAATAACTAAAAAAGCTTTCTTT.